This passage covers 10 T cell receptor beta chains from one sample sequenced in a study of healthy donors' naive CD4 and CD8 T cells. TCR libraries were built from about 500 ng of total RNA by linear amplification. MiXCR, run by TCRdb on the reads, gives a single entry per CDR3 protein. The data contain about 200,000 distinct CDR3 sequences, about 74% of them singletons. The specimen was naive CD4+ and CD8+ T cells sorted from blood, pooled from several donors. These TCRs come from a pool of human donors in good health; the sample pools cells from several healthy donors.

The V and J genes are TRBV2 and TRBJ2-5; TRBD1 is a possible D gene (5 bases). V was cut by 2 bases and J by 2 bases, with 12 bases left in between. The CDR3 loop spans 15 amino acids. CDR1 and CDR2 (germline): SNHLY, FYNNEI. The CDR3 is CASSEIRVYQETQYF. In DNA, the CDR3 is TGTGCCAGCAGTGAAATCAGGGTGTATCAAGAGACCCAGTACTTC.

This chain links TRBV11-2 with TRBJ2-1; tentative D call: TRBD1 (5 bases). Between the trimmed V and J ends, which lost 3 bases and 8 bases, there was a span of 8 bases. CDR3 length equals 12 residues. Germline V CDR1 and CDR2: SGHAT, FQNNGV. The CDR3, as DNA: TGTGCCAGCAGCTTCCAGGGCCATGAGCAGTTCTTC. This encodes CASSFQGHEQFF.

This chain links TRBV6-5 with TRBJ1-2; possible D gene TRBD1, 6 bases. The CDR3 runs to 12 residues. Germline V gene sequence: CDR1 MNHEY, CDR2 SVGAGI. Trimming stripped 6 bases from V and 5 bases from J, with 10 bases between. The CDR3 nucleotides are TGTGCCAGCAGAACAGGGTTGTATGGCTACACCTTC. Translated, it gives CASRTGLYGYTF.

This clonotype has just a few counts. The V and J genes are TRBV5-5 and TRBJ2-3; 9 bases agree with TRBD2. Germline-derived CDR1 and CDR2 are SGHKS and YYEKEE (reference sequence). V lost 3 bases, J lost 2 bases, and 7 bases stayed unmatched. This CDR3 is built from 16 residues. CDR3 DNA sequence: TGTGCCAGCAGCTCACCGACTAGCGGTCCCACAGATACGCAGTATTTT. It yields the protein CASSSPTSGPTDTQYF.

The chain has TRBV4-2 and TRBJ1-6; maybe TRBD1 (5 bases). The CDR3 sequence is 15 residues long. With 3 bases removed from V and 5 bases from J, the gap between germline ends came to 11 bases. Germline assignment: CDR1 LGHNA and CDR2 YNFKEQ. CDR3 sequence (DNA): TGTGCCAGCAGCCACTCGACAGTGAATAATTCACCCCTCCACTTT. It specifies CASSHSTVNNSPLHF.

V is TRBV5-1 and J is TRBJ2-2, with D unresolved. V was cut by 0 bases and J by 2 bases, with 8 bases left in between. CDR1 and CDR2 (germline): SGHRS, YFSETQ. This CDR3 has 15 residues. The CDR3 DNA is TGCGCCAGCAGCTTGGACACTGGTAACACCGGGGAGCTGTTTTTT. Protein sequence: CASSLDTGNTGELFF.

The chain combines TRBV4-3 with TRBJ2-7; 10 bases map to TRBD1. J lost 3 bases, V lost 5 bases, and 7 bases had no gene match. Germline assignment: CDR1 LGHNA and CDR2 YSLEER. The CDR3 sequence is 15 residues long. CDR3 DNA: TGCGCCAGCAGCGGGTCGGGACAGGGGTTCTACGAGCAGTACTTC. Translating it yields CASSGSGQGFYEQYF.

The chain joins TRBV29-1 to TRBJ2-7; D is uncertain. The CDR3 runs to 13 residues. V gave up 6 bases and J gave up 0 bases, with 12 bases separating them. Germline CDR1 is SQVTM and CDR2 is ANQGSEA. In DNA form, the CDR3 reads TGCAGCGTGGCTGTAAGCAGCTCCTACGAGCAGTACTTC. Its protein product is CSVAVSSSYEQYF.

The V and J genes are TRBV30 and TRBJ1-1, with no clear D. The germline V gene encodes CDR1 GTSNPN and CDR2 SVGIG (reference sequence). CDR3 size: 12 residues. V was shortened by 5 bases and J by 6 bases, with 13 bases between the two germline ends. CDR3 sequence (DNA): TGTGCCTGGGGAGGGCGGGTGGCTGAAGCTTTCTTT. It codes for CAWGGRVAEAFF. Full variable domain (remainder filled in from reference TRBV30 and TRBJ1-1): SQTIHQWPATLVQPVGSPLSLECTVEGTSNPNLYWYRQAAGRGLQLLFYSVGIGQISSEVPQNLSASRPQDRQFILSSKKLLLSDSGFYLCAWGGRVAEAFFGQGTRLTVV.

V and J are TRBV29-1 and TRBJ2-3, with TRBD2 identical over 9 bases. The CDR3 runs to 18 residues. V lost 3 bases and J lost 0; bases outside the gene matches: 13. The germline V gene encodes CDR1 SQVTM and CDR2 ANQGSEA. This chain's CDR3 is CSVEMPLGSGRSTDTQYF. The CDR3 DNA reads as TGCAGCGTTGAGATGCCCCTCGGTAGCGGGAGAAGCACAGATACGCAGTATTTT.